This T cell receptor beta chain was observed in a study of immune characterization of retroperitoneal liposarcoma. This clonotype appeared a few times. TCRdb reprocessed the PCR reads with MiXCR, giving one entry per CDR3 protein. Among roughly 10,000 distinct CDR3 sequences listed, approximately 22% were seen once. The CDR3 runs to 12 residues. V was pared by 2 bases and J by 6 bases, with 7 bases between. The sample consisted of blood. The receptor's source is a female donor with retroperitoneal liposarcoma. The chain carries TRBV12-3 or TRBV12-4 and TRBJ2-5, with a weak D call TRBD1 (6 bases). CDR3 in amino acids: CASSLTGKTQYF. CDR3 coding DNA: TGTGCCAGCAGTTTAACAGGGAAGACCCAGTACTTC.